A selection of T cell receptor beta chains follows, all from one sample in a study of blood T cell repertoires in COVID-19. The method was immunoSEQ multiplex PCR; TCRdb's version includes in-frame clones alone and lacks a portion of them. Here the sample spans 310,000 or so clones, 70% to 90% being singletons. The sample was PBMCs or T cells enriched from blood (not recorded which). The origin of the receptors is a woman aged 30 to 39 who had recovered from COVID-19. CDR3s include the opening cysteine and the closing phenylalanine or tryptophan. D genes are given only for firm matches. Size tells how often a clone was seen (once, few, many) or the class of an expanded clone, and some rows leave it out.

D	V	size	J	CDR3	DNA
TRBD2	TRBV7-3	.	TRBJ2-5	CASSSGGQETQYF	TGTGCCAGCAGCTCGGGGGGGCAAGAGACCCAGTACTTC
TRBD1	TRBV27	few	TRBJ2-7	CASSLGQGVTYEQYF	TGTGCCAGCAGTCTGGGACAGGGGGTAACGTACGAGCAGTACTTC
.	TRBV29-1	.	TRBJ1-1	CSVEDTLGRANTEAFF	TGCAGCGTTGAAGATACCCTTGGGAGGGCGAACACTGAAGCTTTCTTT
.	TRBV18	.	TRBJ2-5	CASSPAGLPGGTQYF	TGTGCCAGCTCACCAGCGGGACTCCCCGGCGGGACCCAGTACTTC
TRBD1	TRBV3-1/TRBV3-2	once	TRBJ1-6	CASSDTGVNSPLHF	TGTGCCAGCAGCGACACAGGGGTTAATTCACCCCTCCACTTT
.	TRBV7-6	once	TRBJ1-1	CASSLGEGNTEAFF	TGTGCCAGCAGCTTAGGGGAGGGGAACACTGAAGCTTTCTTT
.	TRBV11-2	.	TRBJ1-6	CASSLARKYNSPLHF	TGTGCCAGCAGCTTAGCGCGCAAGTATAATTCACCCCTCCACTTT
TRBD1	TRBV6-5	few	TRBJ1-2	CASTQGVGGYTF	TGTGCCAGCACCCAGGGGGTCGGTGGCTACACCTTC
TRBD1	TRBV28	.	TRBJ2-2	CASTLTDRGEELFF	TGTGCCAGCACCCTAACGGACAGGGGAGAGGAGCTGTTTTTT
TRBD1	TRBV16	few	TRBJ1-2	CASSQPTGNKGYTF	TGTGCCAGCAGCCAACCGACAGGGAATAAGGGCTACACCTTC
.	TRBV9	.	TRBJ2-2	CASSPGGGAGELFF	TGTGCCAGCAGCCCCGGAGGAGGGGCGGGGGAGCTGTTTTTT
.	TRBV7-3	.	TRBJ1-4	CASSATGTGEKLFF	TGTGCCAGCAGCGCAACCGGGACTGGTGAAAAACTGTTTTTT
.	TRBV5-8	.	TRBJ1-6	CASSLARGSYNSPLHF	TGTGCCAGCAGCTTGGCCCGGGGTTCCTATAATTCACCCCTCCACTTT
.	TRBV5-1	once	TRBJ2-5	CASSLDLGPQETQYF	TGCGCCAGCAGCTTGGACCTGGGCCCCCAAGAGACCCAGTACTTC
.	TRBV6-5	.	TRBJ1-2	CASKGQGHYGYTF	TGTGCCAGCAAGGGGCAAGGTCACTATGGCTACACCTTC
TRBD1	TRBV19	.	TRBJ1-1	CASSIQTGAMNTEAFF	TGTGCCAGTAGTATTCAGACAGGGGCGATGAACACTGAAGCTTTCTTT
.	TRBV30	.	TRBJ2-7	CAWSPARTLLYEQYF	TGTGCCTGGAGTCCCGCCAGGACTCTTCTCTACGAGCAGTACTTC
.	TRBV5-5	.	TRBJ2-2	CASSSSPRGKSGELFF	TGTGCCAGCAGCTCCAGCCCTCGGGGGAAGAGCGGGGAGCTGTTTTTT
.	TRBV30	.	TRBJ1-2	CAWSVGDGNYGYTF	TGTGCCTGGAGTGTAGGGGATGGCAACTATGGCTACACCTTC
.	TRBV27	.	TRBJ1-4	CASSLSSDWREKLFF	TGTGCCAGCAGTTTATCCTCAGATTGGCGGGAAAAACTGTTTTTT
.	TRBV7-9	.	TRBJ1-2	CASSHRQDPYYGYTF	TGTGCCAGCAGCCATAGACAGGACCCCTACTATGGCTACACCTTC
.	TRBV5-4	.	TRBJ1-2	CASSLGAELLYGYTF	TGTGCCAGCAGCTTGGGGGCAGAGTTGCTTTATGGCTACACCTTC
.	TRBV9	.	TRBJ2-4	CASSARLPTSTKNIQYF	TGTGCCAGCAGCGCACGACTACCCACTTCTACCAAAAACATTCAGTACTTC
.	TRBV5-1	.	TRBJ1-6	CASSHDGDRDSPLHF	TGCGCCAGCAGCCACGACGGAGATCGGGATTCACCCCTCCACTTT
.	TRBV3-1/TRBV3-2	.	TRBJ1-1	CASSQADRNNHMNTEAFF	TGTGCCAGCAGCCAAGCGGACAGAAACAATCACATGAACACTGAAGCTTTCTTT
.	TRBV2	few	TRBJ1-1	CASSETFYTGNTEAFF	TGTGCCAGCAGTGAAACCTTCTATACAGGGAACACTGAAGCTTTCTTT
.	TRBV5-1	.	TRBJ1-2	CASSLALAGWGYTF	TGCGCCAGCAGCTTGGCCTTGGCCGGGTGGGGCTACACCTTC
.	TRBV6-5	.	TRBJ2-1	CAAEGGGSAYNEQFF	TGTGCCGCCGAGGGGGGCGGGAGTGCCTACAATGAGCAGTTCTTC
.	TRBV5-5	.	TRBJ1-3	CASSPTATASPGNTIYF	TGTGCCAGCAGCCCGACCGCGACAGCCAGTCCTGGAAACACCATATATTTT
TRBD2	TRBV6-5	.	TRBJ2-7	CASLAGDGYEQYF	TGTGCCAGCCTAGCGGGTGATGGGTACGAGCAGTACTTC
TRBD1	TRBV3-1/TRBV3-2	.	TRBJ1-5	CASSQGQGPQWPQHF	TGTGCCAGCAGCCAAGGACAGGGGCCGCAATGGCCCCAGCATTTT
.	TRBV9	.	TRBJ1-1	CASSAGTGLNTEAFF	TGTGCCAGCAGCGCGGGAACAGGGTTGAACACTGAAGCTTTCTTT
TRBD1	TRBV24-1	.	TRBJ1-5	CATSSTGTSNQPQHF	TGTGCCACCAGCTCGACAGGGACTAGCAATCAGCCCCAGCATTTT
TRBD1	TRBV11-3	.	TRBJ2-7	CASSRTGYEQYF	TGTGCCAGCAGCCGGACAGGGTACGAGCAGTACTTC
.	TRBV4-3	.	TRBJ1-4	CASSQGGRGNEKLFF	TGCGCCAGCAGCCAAGGTGGCAGGGGAAATGAAAAACTGTTTTTT
.	TRBV30	.	TRBJ1-2	CAWTAGGVRLYGYTF	TGTGCCTGGACCGCCGGAGGGGTACGCCTCTATGGCTACACCTTC
.	TRBV6-5	.	TRBJ2-1	CATTRPGYNEQFF	TGTGCCACCACAAGGCCAGGCTACAATGAGCAGTTCTTC
TRBD1	TRBV15	.	TRBJ1-2	CATSRGTGSDGYTF	TGTGCCACCAGCAGAGGGACAGGGTCCGATGGCTACACCTTC
.	TRBV15	.	TRBJ1-3	CATSRDRGSGNTIYF	TGTGCCACCAGCAGAGATCGGGGCTCTGGAAACACCATATATTTT
TRBD2	TRBV20-1	.	TRBJ2-7	CSASSLAGGSSYEQYF	TGCAGTGCTAGTTCGCTAGCGGGGGGCAGCTCCTACGAGCAGTACTTC
TRBD1	TRBV19	.	TRBJ2-7	CASSSMGQGSVHEQYF	TGTGCCAGTAGTTCAATGGGACAGGGATCTGTCCACGAGCAGTACTTC
TRBD2	TRBV6-5	.	TRBJ2-3	CASNPGGFRTDTQYF	TGTGCCAGCAACCCGGGGGGATTTAGGACAGATACGCAGTATTTT
TRBD1	TRBV6-2/TRBV6-3	.	TRBJ2-6	CASSYSKGQGVSGANVLTF	TGTGCCAGCAGTTACTCGAAGGGACAGGGAGTTTCTGGGGCCAACGTCCTGACTTTC
TRBD2	TRBV30	.	TRBJ2-1	CAWSVFRGAYNEQFF	TGTGCCTGGAGTGTGTTCCGGGGGGCCTACAATGAGCAGTTCTTC
TRBD2	TRBV5-1	.	TRBJ2-5	CASSLAPGGDGETQYF	TGCGCCAGCAGCTTGGCCCCCGGGGGGGACGGGGAGACCCAGTACTTC
.	TRBV29-1	.	TRBJ2-5	CSARGWAAETQYF	TGCAGCGCCCGCGGGTGGGCGGCGGAGACCCAGTACTTC
TRBD2	TRBV5-6	.	TRBJ2-3	CASSWGGSGGATDTQYF	TGTGCCAGCAGCTGGGGAGGAAGCGGGGGGGCGACAGATACGCAGTATTTT
TRBD2	TRBV9	.	TRBJ2-1	CASSVSGGVSYNEQFF	TGTGCCAGCAGCGTAAGCGGGGGGGTCTCCTACAATGAGCAGTTCTTC
.	TRBV6-5	few	TRBJ1-1	CASRRTGTNTEAFF	TGTGCCAGCAGACGAACCGGGACAAACACTGAAGCTTTCTTT
TRBD1	TRBV9	.	TRBJ1-3	CASSGTGHESIYF	TGTGCCAGCAGCGGGACAGGGCACGAGTCCATATATTTT
TRBD1	TRBV30	.	TRBJ1-3	CAWSVNPPNRGGGNTIYF	TGTGCCTGGAGTGTAAATCCCCCGAACAGGGGAGGCGGAAACACCATATATTTT
TRBD1	TRBV9	.	TRBJ1-4	CASSVRGTRDEKLFF	TGTGCCAGCAGCGTCAGGGGGACTCGGGATGAAAAACTGTTTTTT
.	TRBV30	.	TRBJ2-7	CAWSVRQGAEQYF	TGTGCCTGGAGTGTACGGCAGGGCGCCGAGCAGTACTTC
TRBD1	TRBV9	.	TRBJ1-3	CASSVVNRQGGPGNTIYF	TGTGCCAGCAGCGTAGTAAATCGACAGGGGGGCCCTGGAAACACCATATATTTT
.	TRBV7-9	.	TRBJ1-1	CASSLASGGGTEAFF	TGTGCCAGCAGCTTAGCGAGTGGGGGCGGAACTGAAGCTTTCTTT
.	TRBV6-2/TRBV6-3	.	TRBJ1-1	CASSYTLTNTEAFF	TGTGCCAGCAGTTACACACTAACGAACACTGAAGCTTTCTTT
TRBD1	TRBV29-1	few	TRBJ1-2	CSVGDSPNYGYTF	TGCAGCGTAGGGGACAGCCCCAACTATGGCTACACCTTC
.	TRBV23-1	.	TRBJ1-6	CASPSQGKNSPLHF	TGCGCCAGCCCTTCGCAGGGAAAGAATTCACCCCTCCACTTT
.	TRBV20-1	.	TRBJ1-2	CSAPDNYGYTF	TGCAGTGCCCCAGATAACTATGGCTACACCTTC
TRBD1	TRBV27	.	TRBJ2-7	CASSDRAYYEQYF	TGTGCCAGCAGCGACAGGGCCTACTACGAGCAGTACTTC